Shown below are 30 T cell receptor beta chains from a single sample sequenced in a study of blood T cell repertoires in COVID-19. Clones were read by immunoSEQ multiplex PCR, and TCRdb kept only the in-frame ones, dropping some. The sample gives about 210,000 clones, approximately 80% of which show up once; around 13% is in the top ten. What was sequenced was peripheral blood. The receptors here all came from a human donor in a cohort sampled during active COVID-19.

This sequence joins TRBV18 and TRBJ2-7; TRBD1 matches at 7 bases. The trim removed 1 base at V and 4 bases at J, leaving 4 bases unmatched. CDR3 length: 14 amino acids. CDR1 KGHSH and CDR2 LQKENI come from the germline V gene. This CDR3 is CASSPLDRKYEQYF. In nucleotides, the CDR3 is TGTGCCAGCTCACCACTGGACAGGAAGTACGAGCAGTACTTC.

This chain uses TRBV5-8 with TRBJ2-7; D is perhaps TRBD1 (6 bases). Germline V lookup: CDR1 SGHTS, CDR2 YDEGEE. V was cut by 0 bases and J by 5 bases, with 15 bases left in between. The CDR3 extends over 15 amino acids. This chain's CDR3 is CASSLDTTGGDEQYF. The CDR3 nucleotides are TGTGCCAGCAGCTTGGATACGACAGGAGGAGACGAGCAGTACTTC. Full variable domain (outside the CDR3, taken from reference TRBV5-8 and TRBJ2-7): EAGVTQSPTHLIKTRGQQATLRCSPISGHTSVYWYQQALGLGLQFLLWYDEGEERNRGNFPPRFSGRQFPNYSSELNVNALELEDSALYLCASSLDTTGGDEQYFGPGTRLTVT.

V gene TRBV6-4 combines with J gene TRBJ2-1; no definite D call. CDR3 length: 14 residues. V lost 5 bases and J lost 6, with 14 bases in between. CDR1 MRHNA and CDR2 SNTAGT come from the germline V gene. CDR3 residues: CASSKDPSGNEQFF. In nucleotides, the CDR3 is TGTGCCAGCAGTAAGGATCCCTCGGGCAATGAGCAGTTCTTC.

The chain links TRBV5-1 to TRBJ2-5; 11 bases match TRBD2. CDR1 and CDR2 from the germline V gene are SGHRS and YFSETQ. The CDR3 is 16 residues long. Trimming took 3 bases from V and 2 from J; bases not matched to a gene: 6. CDR3 sequence reads: CASSSFPSGGQETQYF. CDR3 sequence (DNA): TGCGCCAGCAGCTCTTTCCCTAGCGGGGGGCAAGAGACCCAGTACTTC.

The CDR3 DNA sequence: TGTGCCAGCAGCTCAGGGGGTCGCTCTGGGGCCAACGTCCTGACTTTC. Residues: CASSSGGRSGANVLTF. V is TRBV7-8 and J is TRBJ2-6, with TRBD1 identical over 7 bases. Germline V gene lookup returns CDR1 SGHVS and CDR2 FQNEAQ. The CDR3 is 16 residues long. Unmatched junction bases numbered 3, after V lost 4 bases and J lost 0 bases.

The V call is TRBV5-6, the J call TRBJ2-5, with 9 bases identical to TRBD1. The CDR3 runs 15 residues. CDR1 and CDR2 (germline): SGHDT, YYEEEE. Unmatched junction bases numbered 6, after V lost 5 bases and J lost 1 base. CDR3: CASSLGQGTQETQYF. CDR3 in DNA: TGTGCCAGCAGTCTCGGACAGGGGACCCAAGAGACCCAGTACTTC.

The V gene is TRBV4-2, the J gene TRBJ1-2; TRBD1 matches at 8 bases. The V segment lost 0 bases and the J segment 7 bases; nucleotides outside the gene matches: 10. This CDR3 spans 16 amino acids. Germline-derived CDR1 and CDR2 are LGHNA and YNFKEQ. CDR3 DNA: TGTGCCAGCAGCCAAGAGGTGGGGCAGGGGGCTAGTGGCTACACCTTC. Its translation is CASSQEVGQGASGYTF.

The chain links TRBV4-2 to TRBJ2-2; 11 nucleotides match TRBD1. The CDR3 runs 17 residues. Germline V gene data show CDR1 as LGHNA and CDR2 as YNFKEQ. Germline trimming cut 1 base from V and 5 bases from J; bases unmatched to any gene: 6. CDR3 loop: CASSQGFWDRGTGELFF. CDR3 bases: TGTGCCAGCAGCCAAGGGTTTTGGGACAGGGGGACCGGGGAGCTGTTTTTT.

This clone was seen more than once but under ten times. The chain has TRBV28 and TRBJ2-7, with 9 positions matching TRBD2. The germline V gene has CDR1 MDHEN and CDR2 SYDVKM. This CDR3 comprises 16 residues. With 3 bases clipped from V and 1 base from J, the junction kept 7 bases outside the gene matches. CDR3 amino acids: CASSFPRLAGSYEQYF. The CDR3 DNA is TGTGCCAGCAGTTTTCCCCGGCTAGCGGGGTCCTACGAGCAGTACTTC.

This sequence joins TRBV24-1 and TRBJ1-1; D unclear. Germline loops: CDR1 KGHDR, CDR2 SFDVKD. This CDR3 has 12 residues. V was clipped by 7 bases and J by 5 bases, with 10 bases between them. The CDR3 nucleotides read TGTGCCACCAGCCGGGTCGGGACTGAAGCTTTCTTT. Translated, it gives CATSRVGTEAFF.

This rearrangement joins TRBV6-5 to TRBJ2-7, with D maybe TRBD2 (6 bases). CDR3 length: 14 residues. CDR1 is MNHEY, CDR2 SVGAGI, per germline. V was cut by 7 bases and J by 1 base, with 14 bases left in between. The CDR3 loop reads CASTTGTVSYEQYF. CDR3 in DNA: TGTGCCAGCACAACCGGGACTGTTTCCTACGAGCAGTACTTC.

The V call is TRBV28, the J call TRBJ1-2; TRBD1 matches 7 bases. The ends lost 10 bases at V and 4 bases at J; junction bases unmatched: 21. Germline V lookup: CDR1 MDHEN, CDR2 SYDVKM. This CDR3 contains 17 residues. The CDR3 region is CAIPGGRTGLGTYGYTF. The CDR3 DNA reads TGTGCCATACCAGGTGGGCGGACAGGCTTGGGGACCTATGGCTACACCTTC.

The chain has TRBV2 and TRBJ2-5; 9 bases map to TRBD1. The CDR3 has 20 amino acids. The ends lost 3 bases at V and 2 bases at J; junction bases unmatched: 19. Germline V gives CDR1 SNHLY, CDR2 FYNNEI. Here the CDR3 reads CASSDFTGGSISLDQETQYF. The CDR3 region has the DNA TGTGCCAGCAGTGACTTCACAGGGGGCTCTATATCTTTGGATCAAGAGACCCAGTACTTC.

This clone showed up just once. This chain uses TRBV7-2 with TRBJ2-7; 8 nucleotides line up with TRBD2. Germline V lookup: CDR1 SGHTA, CDR2 FQGNSA. Trimming took 1 base from V and 3 from J; bases not matched to a gene: 14. The CDR3 has 18 amino acids. CDR3 in amino acids: CASSLVERGSGHYYEQYF. Written as DNA, the CDR3 is TGTGCCAGCAGCTTAGTTGAGCGGGGGTCTGGACATTACTACGAGCAGTACTTC.

This clone was counted once. CDR3 sequence reads: CAITSGLHNEQFF. In DNA form, the CDR3 reads TGTGCCATTACTAGCGGACTTCACAATGAGCAGTTCTTC. This chain joins TRBV2 and TRBJ2-1, with 8 bases that match TRBD2. The CDR3 totals 13 residues. From germline, CDR1 is SNHLY and CDR2 FYNNEI. V lost 10 bases and J lost 5; bases outside the gene matches: 7. The variable domain in full, with the rest retrieved from reference TRBV2 and TRBJ2-1, is EPEVTQTPSHQVTQMGQEVILRCVPISNHLYFYWYRQILGQKVEFLVSFYNNEISEKSEIFDDQFSVERPDGSNFTLKIRSTKLEDSAMYFCAITSGLHNEQFFGPGTRLTVL.

This clone was seen just once. The CDR3 DNA is TGTGCCAGCAGCGCAACCTCCGGTCCCTACGAGCAGTACTTC. As protein: CASSATSGPYEQYF. The chain combines TRBV5-8 with TRBJ2-7; D is unclear. The CDR3 contains 14 residues. V gave up 4 bases and J gave up 2 bases, with 13 bases separating them. Per germline, CDR1 SGHTS and CDR2 YDEGEE.

This chain joins TRBV9 and TRBJ2-5, with 14 bases that match TRBD2. V was pared by 0 bases and J by 0 bases, with 7 bases of the junction left unmatched. Per the germline V gene, CDR1 is SGDLS and CDR2 is YYNGEE. The CDR3 contains 19 residues. The CDR3 sequence is CASSVAGTSGGVYQETQYF. CDR3 coding DNA: TGTGCCAGCAGCGTAGCTGGGACTAGCGGGGGTGTGTACCAAGAGACCCAGTACTTC. Based on the CDR3 plus reference TRBV9 and TRBJ2-5, the full variable domain is DSGVTQTPKHLITATGQRVTLRCSPRSGDLSVYWYQQSLDQGLQFLIQYYNGEERAKGNILERFSAQQFPDLHSELNLSSLELGDSALYFCASSVAGTSGGVYQETQYFGPGTRLLVL.

The chain employs TRBV5-1 and TRBJ2-1; 7 bases align to TRBD2. V was pared by 2 bases and J by 4 bases, with 6 bases of the junction left unmatched. This CDR3 comprises 15 residues. Germline values: CDR1 SGHRS, CDR2 YFSETQ. This CDR3 reads CASSFTSVTYNEQFF. In DNA, the CDR3 is TGCGCCAGCAGCTTTACTAGCGTGACGTACAATGAGCAGTTCTTC.

In nucleotides, the CDR3 is TGTGCCAGCAGCTTGGAGGGACAGAAAGCCTACGAGCAGTACTTC. Its protein is CASSLEGQKAYEQYF. This rearrangement joins TRBV5-4 to TRBJ2-7; 7 nucleotides agree with TRBD1. The germline V gene has CDR1 SGHNT and CDR2 YYREEE (reference sequence). V was clipped by 0 bases and J by 2 bases; unmatched bases: 5. This CDR3 spans 15 amino acids.

The gene calls are TRBV11-1 and TRBJ1-1, with 10 bases aligning to TRBD1. The CDR3 sequence is 14 residues long. The V gene end was trimmed by 3 bases and the J gene end by 4 bases; junction bases not matched to a gene: 2. Germline values: CDR1 SGHAT, CDR2 FQDESV (reference sequence). CDR3 DNA sequence: TGTGCCAGCAGCTTGAGACAGGGGGCCACTGAAGCTTTCTTT. Amino acids: CASSLRQGATEAFF.

This chain links TRBV3-1 (or the pseudogene TRBV3-2) with TRBJ1-1, with D possibly being TRBD1 (6 bases). The V gene's germline CDR1 is LGHDT and CDR2 YNNKEL (reference sequence). The CDR3 is 15 residues long. The V end was cut by 3 bases, the J end by 1 base, with 12 bases between. The CDR3 coding sequence is TGTGCCAGCAGCCAGCGACAGGTGACGAACACTGAAGCTTTCTTT. It is translated as CASSQRQVTNTEAFF.

The chain couples TRBV5-6 to TRBJ2-5; TRBD2 matches 12 bases. The ends lost 5 bases at V and 2 bases at J; junction bases unmatched: 4. Germline values: CDR1 SGHDT, CDR2 YYEEEE. CDR3 length equals 15 residues. As DNA, the CDR3 is TGTGCCAGCAGACGAACTAGCGGGGGGCAAGAGACCCAGTACTTC. Encoded protein: CASRRTSGGQETQYF.

In DNA, the CDR3 is TGTGCCAGCAGCTTACTAGCGGGGGCGGGCACCGGGGAGCTGTTTTTT. Its protein is CASSLLAGAGTGELFF. J is TRBJ2-2 and V is TRBV11-3, with 10 positions matching TRBD2. V was pared by 2 bases and J by 4 bases, with 4 bases of the junction left unmatched. This CDR3 region has 16 residues. CDR1 and CDR2 from the germline V gene are SGHNT and YENEEA.

The CDR3, as DNA: TGTGCCAGCAGTGAAGCGCTTCCGGGGTCCCAAAGCTACACCTTC. This encodes CASSEALPGSQSYTF. This sequence joins TRBV6-1 and TRBJ1-2; D is ambiguous. Trimming left V 0 bases short and J 9 bases short, with 17 bases between. Germline V gene lookup returns CDR1 MNHNS and CDR2 SASEGT. This CDR3 is built from 15 residues.

This chain links TRBV3-1 (or the pseudogene TRBV3-2) with TRBJ2-2; 7 nucleotides match TRBD2. Germline values: CDR1 LGHDT, CDR2 YNNKEL (reference sequence). The CDR3 is 15 residues long. V trimming: 6 bases; J trimming: 0 bases; junction bases outside the gene matches: 4. In DNA form, the CDR3 reads TGTGCCAGCAGGTATGGGGGGGCGAACACCGGGGAGCTGTTTTTT. Amino acid sequence: CASRYGGANTGELFF.

The genes are TRBV9 and TRBJ1-3, with TRBD1 identical over 9 bases. The CDR3 has 17 amino acids. V was pared by 2 bases and J by 2 bases, with 8 bases of the junction left unmatched. From germline, CDR1 is SGDLS and CDR2 YYNGEE. Here the CDR3 reads CASSVGQGGYAGNTIYF. The CDR3 DNA reads as TGTGCCAGCAGCGTGGGACAGGGAGGATACGCTGGAAACACCATATATTTT.

This chain joins TRBV27 and TRBJ2-3; maybe TRBD1 (5 bases). Trimming pared 8 bases from V and 4 bases from J, leaving 10 bases between. The CDR3 runs to 12 residues. Looked up from germline, CDR1 is MNHEY and CDR2 is SMNVEV (reference sequence). The CDR3 reads CASRKGADTQYF. The CDR3 bases are TGTGCCAGCCGAAAAGGGGCAGATACGCAGTATTTT.

The chain is built from TRBV5-8 and TRBJ2-2; 13 bases map to TRBD2. The CDR3 is made up of 19 amino acids. Germline assignment: CDR1 SGHTS and CDR2 YDEGEE. V shed 0 bases and J 4 bases; nucleotides not matched to a gene: 9. As DNA, the CDR3 is TGTGCCAGCAGCTTGGCGGGACTAGCGGGACATCCGGCCACCGGGGAGCTGTTTTTT. It is translated as CASSLAGLAGHPATGELFF.

The V call is TRBV14, the J call TRBJ1-1; D not resolved. The germline V and J ends were trimmed by 4 bases and 7 bases, with 7 bases remaining between them. The germline CDR1 and CDR2 sequences are SGHDN and FVKESK. The CDR3 runs to 11 residues. CDR3 sequence reads: CASSPYNEAFF. The CDR3 nucleotides are TGTGCCAGCAGCCCCTATAATGAAGCTTTCTTT.

The V call is TRBV3-1 (or the pseudogene TRBV3-2), the J call TRBJ2-7; TRBD1 agrees at 9 bases. The CDR3 is 15 amino acids. Germline CDR1 is LGHDT and CDR2 is YNNKEL (reference sequence). The trim removed 0 bases at V and 7 bases at J, leaving 7 bases unmatched. The CDR3 region has the DNA TGTGCCAGCAGCCAAGATCTACAGGGGGCTAAAGAGCAGTACTTC. This translates into CASSQDLQGAKEQYF.